This passage covers 26 T cell receptor beta chains from one sample sequenced in a study of cytomegalovirus exposure and HLA in healthy donors. Vbeta (60) and Jbeta (13) primers were used in the PCR. Data came from immunoSEQ multiplex PCR; TCRdb stores just in-frame clones and leaves some out. Among roughly 160,000 clones listed, around 84% were seen once. The sequenced sample consisted of PBMCs. These receptors were collected from a boy younger than 10 in good health and CMV-seronegative.

V and J are TRBV30 and TRBJ2-3; TRBD2 matches at 12 bases. The CDR3 has 14 amino acids. Germline CDR1 GTSNPN, CDR2 SVGIG (reference sequence). Germline trimming cut 5 bases from V and 0 bases from J; bases unmatched to any gene: 0. The CDR3 bases are TGTGCCTGGGGGACTAGCGGGAGCACAGATACGCAGTATTTT. It specifies CAWGTSGSTDTQYF.

The rearrangement joins TRBV25-1 to TRBJ2-4; D might be TRBD2 (6 bases). Germline V lookup: CDR1 MGHDK, CDR2 SYGVNS. Between the trimmed V and J ends, which lost 3 bases and 3 bases, there was a span of 18 bases. This CDR3 has 17 amino acids. CDR3 sequence: CASSELGGRSDKNIQYF. CDR3 nucleotides: TGTGCCAGCAGTGAGTTAGGAGGGCGGTCGGACAAAAACATTCAGTACTTC.

The table lists this clone with a count of one. V usage is TRBV2 and J usage is TRBJ2-5; 11 nucleotides match TRBD2. CDR3 length equals 14 residues. Germline assignment: CDR1 SNHLY and CDR2 FYNNEI. Trimming took 5 bases from V and 4 from J; bases not matched to a gene: 3. In nucleotides, the CDR3 is TGTGCCAGCAGTTCAGGGACTAGCGGAGAGACCCAGTACTTC. Amino acids: CASSSGTSGETQYF.

The rearrangement joins TRBV19 to TRBJ2-7, with a tentative D call TRBD2 (6 bases). Germline V gene lookup returns CDR1 LNHDA and CDR2 SQIVND (reference sequence). The CDR3 has 13 amino acids. V was trimmed by 6 bases and J by 2 bases, leaving 11 bases between them. The CDR3: CASSFRGAYEQYF. In DNA, the CDR3 is TGTGCCAGTAGCTTCCGCGGGGCCTACGAGCAGTACTTC. Looking up the rest from reference TRBV19 and TRBJ2-7 gives the full variable domain: DGGITQSPKYLFRKEGQNVTLSCEQNLNHDAMYWYRQDPGQGLRLIYYSQIVNDFQKGDIAEGYSVSREKKESFPLTVTSAQKNPTAFYLCASSFRGAYEQYFGPGTRLTVT.

The chain has TRBV19 and TRBJ2-7; 8 bases are shared with TRBD1. The CDR3 is 22 amino acids. Losses at the gene ends were 5 bases for V and 3 bases for J; bases not matched to a gene: 30. Germline V gives CDR1 LNHDA, CDR2 SQIVND (reference sequence). This chain's CDR3 is CASSHRDRSRPGYKSNYYEQYF. The CDR3 nucleotides read TGTGCCAGTAGTCACCGGGACAGGTCCCGTCCGGGGTACAAATCTAACTACTACGAGCAGTACTTC.

The chain is built from TRBV6-6 and TRBJ2-3; D perhaps matches TRBD1 (5 bases). This CDR3 region has 13 residues. With 11 bases removed from V and 3 bases from J, the gap between germline ends came to 15 bases. The germline gives CDR1 MNHNY, CDR2 SVGAGI (reference sequence). The CDR3 region is CAVRGRETDTQYF. The CDR3, as DNA: TGTGCCGTAAGGGGCAGGGAAACAGATACGCAGTATTTT.

The chain links TRBV7-2 to TRBJ2-5, with a weak D call TRBD2 (6 bases). CDR3 length: 13 residues. Germline assignment: CDR1 SGHTA and CDR2 FQGNSA. Trimming took off 1 base at V and 5 bases at J, with 8 bases between the two ends. The chain's CDR3 is CASSLGGVETQYF. DNA for the CDR3: TGTGCCAGCAGCTTAGGGGGGGTGGAGACCCAGTACTTC.

The genes are TRBV5-8 and TRBJ2-5; TRBD2 matches at 10 bases. Looked up from germline, CDR1 is SGHTS and CDR2 is YDEGEE. The CDR3 has 18 amino acids. V was clipped by 2 bases and J by 2 bases; unmatched bases: 12. The CDR3 protein is CASSFAGTSAGGQETQYF. CDR3 DNA sequence: TGTGCCAGCAGCTTCGCCGGGACTAGCGCAGGGGGACAAGAGACCCAGTACTTC.

V and J are TRBV7-6 and TRBJ1-1, with D tentatively TRBD1 (6 bases). V was clipped by 1 base and J by 2 bases, with 20 bases between them. CDR1 and CDR2 (germline): SGHVS, FNYEAQ. CDR3 size: 18 residues. Here the CDR3 reads CASSLGWGDGGANTEAFF. The DNA for the CDR3 is TGTGCCAGCAGCTTAGGGTGGGGCGATGGGGGGGCCAACACTGAAGCTTTCTTT.

The chain employs TRBV11-2 and TRBJ1-4; TRBD1 matches 9 bases. The germline V gene has CDR1 SGHAT and CDR2 FQNNGV. The CDR3 contains 15 residues. Germline trimming cut 5 bases from V and 8 bases from J; bases unmatched to any gene: 9. Here the CDR3 DNA reads TGTGCCAGCAGCGTACAGGGGGCAGGAGGAGAAAAACTGTTTTTT. Protein: CASSVQGAGGEKLFF. The full variable domain, rest sourced from reference TRBV11-2 and TRBJ1-4, is EAGVAQSPRYKIIEKRQSVAFWCNPISGHATLYWYQQILGQGPKLLIQFQNNGVVDDSQLPKDRFSAERLKGVDSTLKIQPAKLEDSAVYLCASSVQGAGGEKLFFGSGTQLSVL.

V is TRBV28 and J is TRBJ2-5; 8 bases fit TRBD1. V shed 6 bases and J 5 bases; nucleotides not matched to a gene: 11. Germline V CDR1 and CDR2: MDHEN, SYDVKM. The CDR3 covers 15 residues. DNA for the CDR3: TGTGCCAGCAGGGGAAGACAGGGGTCTTATGAGACCCAGTACTTC. This translates into CASRGRQGSYETQYF. The full variable domain, with the rest looked up from reference TRBV28 and TRBJ2-5, is DVKVTQSSRYLVKRTGEKVFLECVQDMDHENMFWYRQDPGLGLRLIYFSYDVKMKEKGDIPEGYSVSREKKERFSLILESASTNQTSMYLCASRGRQGSYETQYFGPGTRLLVL.

The V and J genes are TRBV7-6 and TRBJ2-5, with 7 bases lining up with TRBD1. With V trimmed by 5 bases and J by 11 bases, 14 bases remained unmatched. Looked up from germline, CDR1 is SGHVS and CDR2 is FNYEAQ. This CDR3 is built from 14 residues. The CDR3 region is CASSPIQGLLKQYF. CDR3 DNA sequence: TGTGCCAGCAGCCCTATACAGGGGCTCCTCAAACAGTACTTC.

V and J are TRBV2 and TRBJ1-5; D not certain. Germline V gene lookup returns CDR1 SNHLY and CDR2 FYNNEI. This CDR3 region has 15 residues. V lost 3 bases to trimming and J lost 6 bases, with 15 bases between them. Here the CDR3 DNA reads TGTGCCAGCAGTGATCGGATACTAGTCCCTCAGCCCCAGCATTTT. Translation gives CASSDRILVPQPQHF.

The genes are TRBV7-2 and TRBJ2-7; 7 positions agree with TRBD2. This CDR3 has 14 residues. The ends lost 7 bases at V and 1 base at J; junction bases unmatched: 7. Germline CDR1 reads SGHTA; CDR2 reads FQGNSA. This CDR3 reads CASKRERGSYEQYF. CDR3 nucleotide sequence: TGTGCCAGCAAACGGGAGCGGGGATCCTACGAGCAGTACTTC.

The chain links TRBV5-5 to TRBJ2-1, with TRBD1 matching over 12 bases. With V trimmed by 4 bases and J by 0 bases, 11 bases remained unmatched. Germline V gene data show CDR1 as SGHKS and CDR2 as YYEKEE (reference sequence). The length of the CDR3 is 19 residues. The CDR3 reads CASSGTGTGGFSSYNEQFF. The CDR3 coding sequence is TGTGCCAGCAGCGGAACCGGGACAGGGGGCTTTAGCTCCTACAATGAGCAGTTCTTC.

J is TRBJ2-1 and V is TRBV19; 11 bases agree with TRBD2. The CDR3 is 16 amino acids. The V segment lost 1 base and the J segment 6 bases; nucleotides outside the gene matches: 5. The germline CDR1 and CDR2 sequences are LNHDA and SQIVND (reference sequence). CDR3 amino acids: CASSIGLAGLGNEQFF. In DNA form, the CDR3 reads TGTGCCAGTAGTATAGGACTAGCGGGATTGGGCAATGAGCAGTTCTTC.

The chain couples TRBV28 to TRBJ2-7; D not resolved. The CDR3 extends over 14 amino acids. V dropped 7 bases and J dropped 0 bases, with 13 bases sitting between them. Germline V gene data show CDR1 as MDHEN and CDR2 as SYDVKM. The CDR3 nucleotides read TGTGCCAGCATGGATGGGCGAATCTCCTACGAGCAGTACGTC. It specifies CASMDGRISYEQYV.

CDR3: CASSIDSVEGYEQYF. For the CDR3, the DNA is TGTGCCAGTAGTATAGACTCCGTGGAGGGGTACGAGCAGTACTTC. The chain links TRBV19 to TRBJ2-7; D might be TRBD2 (6 bases). Germline V CDR1 and CDR2: LNHDA, SQIVND (reference sequence). V was trimmed by 0 bases and J by 4 bases, leaving 13 bases between them. The CDR3 extends over 15 amino acids.

This clone has only a few counts. The chain links TRBV5-1 to TRBJ2-5, with 9 bases matching TRBD2. The CDR3 covers 15 residues. The J segment lost 2 bases and the V segment lost 1 base, leaving 3 bases of the junction unmatched. The germline V gene encodes CDR1 SGHRS and CDR2 YFSETQ. CDR3 residues: CASSLYTSGQETQYF. CDR3 DNA: TGCGCCAGCAGCTTGTATACTAGCGGGCAAGAGACCCAGTACTTC.

In its sample, this clone was seen once. The V gene is TRBV15, the J gene TRBJ1-2; 7 bases align to TRBD1. The CDR3 consists of 15 residues. Germline loops: CDR1 LNHNV, CDR2 YYDKDF (reference sequence). J lost 5 bases, V lost 5 bases, and 11 bases had no gene match. CDR3 nucleotides: TGTGCCACCAGCTTCGTGGGACAGCGTCCTTATGGCTACACCTTC. This translates into CATSFVGQRPYGYTF.

The chain employs TRBV10-3 and TRBJ2-1; maybe TRBD2 (5 bases). Between the trimmed V and J ends, which lost 0 bases and 9 bases, there was a span of 24 bases. Germline-derived CDR1 and CDR2 are ENHRY and SYGVKD. The CDR3 loop spans 18 amino acids. The DNA for the CDR3 is TGTGCCATCAGTGAGTCCCCCGGGGAACGGGTAACAATTAGTGAGCAGTTCTTC. It is translated as CAISESPGERVTISEQFF.

The genes are TRBV9 and TRBJ2-1; D is perhaps TRBD1 (8 bases). V was shortened by 4 bases and J by 9 bases, with 14 bases between the two germline ends. The length of the CDR3 is 13 residues. Germline V gene data show CDR1 as SGDLS and CDR2 as YYNGEE. The DNA for the CDR3 is TGTGCCAGCAGCTTACAGGGGGAGGGTGAGCAGTTCTTC. It encodes CASSLQGEGEQFF.

V usage is TRBV7-7 and J usage is TRBJ2-2, with 7 bases matching TRBD1. Looked up from germline, CDR1 is SSHAT and CDR2 is FNYEAQ (reference sequence). The length of the CDR3 is 12 residues. With 7 bases clipped from V and 8 bases from J, the junction kept 4 bases outside the gene matches. CDR3 bases: TGTGCCAGCAAGGGGGCGCGGGGGGAGCTGTTTTTT. It yields the protein CASKGARGELFF. Looking up the rest from reference TRBV7-7 and TRBJ2-2 gives the full variable domain: GAGVSQSPRYKVTKRGQDVTLRCDPISSHATLYWYQQALGQGPEFLTYFNYEAQPDKSGLPSDRFSAERPEGSISTLTIQRTEQRDSAMYRCASKGARGELFFGEGSRLTVL.

This clone was detected once. The rearrangement links TRBV19 to TRBJ2-7; tentative D call: TRBD1 (6 bases). Germline CDR1 LNHDA, CDR2 SQIVND (reference sequence). The CDR3 extends over 13 amino acids. Trimming removed 7 bases from V and 6 bases from J, with 16 bases in between. CDR3 sequence (DNA): TGTGCCAGTACCCAGGGGTCGGGAACCGAGCAGTACTTC. Residues: CASTQGSGTEQYF.

The chain links TRBV6-1 to TRBJ1-4; 7 bases map to TRBD1. The V gene's germline CDR1 is MNHNS and CDR2 SASEGT. The V gene end was trimmed by 4 bases and the J gene end by 8 bases; junction bases not matched to a gene: 4. This CDR3 has 13 residues. The CDR3, as DNA: TGTGCCAGCAGTGGGGGGGACAGCGAAAAACTGTTTTTT. It encodes CASSGGDSEKLFF.

This clone was seen more than once but under ten times. The chain uses TRBV18 and TRBJ1-5; the match to TRBD1 covers 9 bases. The CDR3 has 16 residues. Germline lookup yields CDR1 KGHSH and CDR2 LQKENI. Unmatched junction bases numbered 10, after V lost 3 bases and J lost 7 bases. The CDR3: CASSPRGPGQGQPQHF. DNA of the CDR3: TGTGCCAGCTCACCCCGCGGGCCGGGACAGGGCCAGCCCCAGCATTTT.